Each of the 30 T cell receptor beta chains below was sequenced from the same sample in a study of cytomegalovirus exposure and HLA in healthy donors. Only in-frame clones appear in the TCRdb table, and some are missing; sequencing was by immunoSEQ multiplex PCR. The sample holds tens of thousands of clones, about 94% seen once. The sequenced material came from PBMCs. The source is a man aged 18 to 30 in good health and CMV-seropositive.

This clone appeared once. The chain recombines TRBV5-5 with TRBJ1-5, with a weak D call TRBD1 (5 bases). There are 15 residues in the CDR3. V dropped 1 base and J dropped 2 bases, with 10 bases sitting between them. The V gene's germline CDR1 is SGHKS and CDR2 YYEKEE (reference sequence). The CDR3 protein is CASSLSGVGNQPQHF. The CDR3 DNA reads as TGTGCCAGCAGCTTGTCGGGGGTTGGCAATCAGCCCCAGCATTTT.

This clone was recorded a few times. The CDR3 DNA reads TGTGCCAGCAGCTCCGAGTATCAGCCCCAGCATTTT. It encodes CASSSEYQPQHF. The chain couples TRBV7-8 to TRBJ1-5; D unclear. V was trimmed by 4 bases and J by 5 bases, leaving 6 bases between them. The CDR3 runs 12 residues. Germline V CDR1 and CDR2: SGHVS, FQNEAQ.

The chain uses TRBV30 and TRBJ2-2, with a possible D match to TRBD1 (5 bases). The CDR3 runs 16 residues. Germline loops: CDR1 GTSNPN, CDR2 SVGIG (reference sequence). Trimming pared 7 bases from V and 1 base from J, leaving 19 bases between. CDR3: CAFIPAGKGNTGELFF. As DNA, the CDR3 is TGTGCCTTCATACCAGCAGGGAAGGGGAACACCGGGGAGCTGTTTTTT.

This rearrangement joins TRBV2 to TRBJ2-5; 8 bases map to TRBD2. Per germline, CDR1 SNHLY and CDR2 FYNNEI. There are 14 residues in the CDR3. Germline trimming cut 7 bases from V and 2 bases from J; bases unmatched to any gene: 6. The CDR3 region has the DNA TGTGCCAGCAAGGGTACGGGAGGGCAAGAGACCCAGTACTTC. This encodes CASKGTGGQETQYF.

The V gene is TRBV28, the J gene TRBJ2-1, with TRBD2 identical over 8 bases. The CDR3 covers 15 residues. The V gene's germline CDR1 is MDHEN and CDR2 SYDVKM. The J segment lost 5 bases and the V segment lost 5 bases, leaving 8 bases of the junction unmatched. The CDR3 coding sequence is TGTGCCAGCAGTGTCCCGACTAGCGAGAACAATGAGCAGTTCTTC. Encoded protein: CASSVPTSENNEQFF.

The chain joins TRBV6-6 to TRBJ2-7; tentatively, D is TRBD1 (5 bases). V was pared by 2 bases and J by 5 bases, with 10 bases between. This CDR3 has 13 amino acids. Germline loops: CDR1 MNHNY, CDR2 SVGAGI (reference sequence). The CDR3 DNA sequence: TGTGCCAGCAGTTACCTGGGGCCGGACGAGCAGTACTTC. Translated: CASSYLGPDEQYF.

In DNA, the CDR3 is TGTGCCAGCAGTTTAGGAAGCGGGATGGGTCCCTACAATGAGCAGTTCTTC. It codes for CASSLGSGMGPYNEQFF. The V and J genes are TRBV28 and TRBJ2-1, with 7 positions matching TRBD2. CDR3 length equals 17 residues. J was trimmed by 2 bases and V by 2 bases; bases with no gene match: 9. Germline V gives CDR1 MDHEN, CDR2 SYDVKM.

The V gene is TRBV7-6, the J gene TRBJ1-1; 7 nucleotides match TRBD1. CDR3 size: 14 residues. Germline values: CDR1 SGHVS, CDR2 FNYEAQ. V gave up 5 bases and J gave up 7 bases; unmatched junction bases: 10. The CDR3 here is CASSRNTGVGEAFF. In DNA form, the CDR3 reads TGTGCCAGCAGCCGAAATACAGGGGTCGGTGAAGCTTTCTTT.

The J gene is TRBJ2-3, the V gene TRBV27; D perhaps matches TRBD1 (5 bases). The CDR3 is made up of 14 amino acids. Germline V gene lookup returns CDR1 MNHEY and CDR2 SMNVEV (reference sequence). Trimming took off 4 bases at V and 0 bases at J, with 8 bases between the two ends. This CDR3 is CASSSTDSTDTQYF. The CDR3 region has the DNA TGTGCCAGCAGTTCGACAGATAGCACAGATACGCAGTATTTT.

The chain combines TRBV9 with TRBJ2-1; D is possibly TRBD2 (5 bases). Germline assignment: CDR1 SGDLS and CDR2 YYNGEE. V was clipped by 2 bases and J by 4 bases, with 13 bases between them. CDR3 length equals 15 residues. The DNA of the CDR3 is TGTGCCAGCAGCGTTGCCGGGGTCAGGTACAATGAGCAGTTCTTC. Residues: CASSVAGVRYNEQFF.

The chain is built from TRBV19 and TRBJ1-4; D perhaps matches TRBD1 (6 bases). Germline V CDR1 and CDR2: LNHDA, SQIVND (reference sequence). Trimming took off 3 bases at V and 6 bases at J, with 11 bases between the two ends. This CDR3 comprises 14 residues. CDR3 region: CASSMSSGDEKLFF. In nucleotides, the CDR3 is TGTGCCAGTAGTATGTCTTCAGGGGATGAAAAACTGTTTTTT. Drawing the rest from reference TRBV19 and TRBJ1-4, the complete variable domain is DGGITQSPKYLFRKEGQNVTLSCEQNLNHDAMYWYRQDPGQGLRLIYYSQIVNDFQKGDIAEGYSVSREKKESFPLTVTSAQKNPTAFYLCASSMSSGDEKLFFGSGTQLSVL.

CDR3 coding DNA: TGCGCCAGCAGCCTGCTCGGTGGCAATCAGCCCCAGCATTTT. Its protein product is CASSLLGGNQPQHF. The rearrangement links TRBV5-1 to TRBJ1-5; D is uncertain. Germline-derived CDR1 and CDR2 are SGHRS and YFSETQ. This CDR3 comprises 14 residues. Trimming shortened V by 4 bases and J by 2 bases, and 10 bases separated the two germline ends.

This chain uses TRBV30 with TRBJ2-7; 11 bases are a match to TRBD1. Germline lookup yields CDR1 GTSNPN and CDR2 SVGIG (reference sequence). CDR3 length: 11 amino acids. With 4 bases clipped from V and 12 bases from J, the junction kept 5 bases outside the gene matches. The CDR3 DNA reads TGTGCCTGGATATCCGGGACAGGGGGGTACTTC. This translates into CAWISGTGGYF.

The J gene is TRBJ1-3, the V gene TRBV4-1; TRBD1 might be the D (5 bases). Germline V lookup: CDR1 MGHRA, CDR2 YSYEKL. This CDR3 spans 15 amino acids. V was pared by 1 base and J by 2 bases, with 9 bases between. The CDR3 loop reads CASSQAQGAGNTIYF. The CDR3 bases are TGCGCCAGCAGCCAAGCTCAGGGCGCTGGAAACACCATATATTTT.

The rearrangement uses TRBV12-5 and TRBJ1-1, with 8 nucleotides matching TRBD1. The CDR3 has 13 amino acids. Germline CDR1 is LGHNT and CDR2 is FRNRAP. J lost 1 base, V lost 7 bases, and 2 bases had no gene match. The CDR3 coding sequence is TGTGCTAGTGCCGGACAGGGGAACACTGAAGCTTTCTTT. Amino acid sequence: CASAGQGNTEAFF.

This clone showed up just once. The chain employs TRBV7-8 and TRBJ1-5, with a possible D match to TRBD1 (6 bases). The V gene's germline CDR1 is SGHVS and CDR2 FQNEAQ. CDR3 length: 15 amino acids. With 5 bases removed from V and 4 bases from J, the gap between germline ends came to 15 bases. The CDR3 spells CASSTNTGSNQPQHF. The CDR3 DNA follows: TGTGCCAGCAGCACGAATACAGGGTCGAATCAGCCCCAGCATTTT.

V and J are TRBV19 and TRBJ1-1; possibly TRBD1 for D (6 bases). This CDR3 region has 15 residues. V dropped 7 bases and J dropped 1 base, with 16 bases sitting between them. CDR1 is LNHDA and CDR2 is SQIVND in the germline V gene (reference sequence). The DNA for the CDR3 is TGTGCCAGTAAGCTGGCAGGGGTGAAGAACACTGAAGCTTTCTTT. This gives the protein CASKLAGVKNTEAFF.

The CDR3 nucleotides are TGTGCCAGCAGTTTAGGGACTAGCGGGAGGATATACAATGAGCAGTTCTTC. It yields the protein CASSLGTSGRIYNEQFF. The chain has TRBV28 and TRBJ2-1, with 15 bases fitting TRBD2. Germline V gives CDR1 MDHEN, CDR2 SYDVKM. The trim removed 2 bases at V and 4 bases at J, leaving 3 bases unmatched. This CDR3 is built from 17 residues.

The V and J genes are TRBV9 and TRBJ2-2; TRBD2 agrees at 7 bases. CDR1 and CDR2 (germline): SGDLS, YYNGEE. The CDR3 extends over 16 amino acids. The ends lost 4 bases at V and 2 bases at J; junction bases unmatched: 8. The CDR3 loop is CASSPRAGINTGELFF. The DNA of the CDR3 is TGTGCCAGCAGCCCCCGAGCGGGGATAAACACCGGGGAGCTGTTTTTT. Full variable domain (remainder filled in from reference TRBV9 and TRBJ2-2): DSGVTQTPKHLITATGQRVTLRCSPRSGDLSVYWYQQSLDQGLQFLIQYYNGEERAKGNILERFSAQQFPDLHSELNLSSLELGDSALYFCASSPRAGINTGELFFGEGSRLTVL.

The chain employs TRBV14 and TRBJ2-5; 7 bases match TRBD2. Germline V lookup: CDR1 SGHDN, CDR2 FVKESK. CDR3 length: 14 residues. Germline trimming cut 4 bases from V and 10 bases from J; bases unmatched to any gene: 12. CDR3 coding DNA: TGTGCCAGCAGCCCAGCGGGGTCCCCTTTATTCCAGTACTTC. This sequence encodes CASSPAGSPLFQYF.

The gene calls are TRBV5-4 and TRBJ1-6; tentatively, D is TRBD1 (6 bases). From germline, CDR1 is SGHNT and CDR2 YYREEE (reference sequence). Trimming took off 3 bases at V and 11 bases at J, with 15 bases between the two ends. The CDR3 covers 14 residues. The CDR3 DNA reads as TGTGCCAGCAGCTCTGGACAGCCCGGGGCACCCCTCCACTTT. It encodes CASSSGQPGAPLHF.

The chain carries TRBV19 and TRBJ1-1; D unresolved. CDR1 is LNHDA and CDR2 is SQIVND in the germline V gene (reference sequence). The CDR3 loop spans 15 amino acids. V shed 3 bases and J shed 2 bases, with 13 bases lying between them. CDR3 sequence: CASSIEALYNTEAFF. The CDR3 DNA is TGTGCCAGTAGTATTGAGGCTTTGTATAACACTGAAGCTTTCTTT.

The V gene is TRBV28, the J gene TRBJ2-1; D may be TRBD1 (6 bases). Germline V CDR1 and CDR2: MDHEN, SYDVKM. CDR3 length equals 13 residues. The V end was cut by 4 bases, the J end by 16 bases, with 20 bases between. In nucleotides, the CDR3 is TGTGCCAGCAGTTCTTCCAGGGGCCCCACCTCTTTCTTC. Its protein product is CASSSSRGPTSFF.

The rearrangement joins TRBV18 to TRBJ1-4; D gene unclear. With 6 bases removed from V and 4 bases from J, the gap between germline ends came to 9 bases. The germline V gene has CDR1 KGHSH and CDR2 LQKENI. The CDR3 has 13 amino acids. The CDR3 sequence is CASSPSSNEKLFF. For the CDR3, the DNA is TGTGCCAGCTCCCCTTCGAGTAATGAAAAACTGTTTTTT.

The chain links TRBV5-1 to TRBJ1-1; 7 nucleotides align to TRBD1. This CDR3 is built from 12 residues. Germline values: CDR1 SGHRS, CDR2 YFSETQ. Trimming cost V 7 bases and J 1 base; bases outside gene matches: 1. CDR3 loop: CASRQGNTEAFF. Here the CDR3 DNA reads TGCGCCAGCCGACAGGGGAACACTGAAGCTTTCTTT.

The chain combines TRBV11-2 with TRBJ1-2; D unclear. The V end was cut by 1 base, the J end by 0 bases, with 9 bases between. CDR3 length: 15 residues. Germline V gene data show CDR1 as SGHAT and CDR2 as FQNNGV. CDR3 sequence: CASSLAPVTNYGYTF. The CDR3 DNA follows: TGTGCCAGCAGCTTAGCCCCCGTTACTAACTATGGCTACACCTTC.

This clone came up a few times. This chain links TRBV14 with TRBJ2-7; 8 nucleotides align to TRBD1. Trimming cost V 2 bases and J 0 bases; bases outside gene matches: 18. This CDR3 region has 20 residues. Germline-derived CDR1 and CDR2 are SGHDN and FVKESK. CDR3 protein: CASSQPPSRTGRPNSYEQYF. Here the CDR3 DNA reads TGTGCCAGCAGCCAACCGCCGTCCAGGACAGGGCGGCCCAACTCCTACGAGCAGTACTTC.

The DNA for the CDR3 is TGTGCCAGCAGCCCTAATGGTGAGACCCAGTACTTC. It encodes CASSPNGETQYF. The chain has TRBV7-6 and TRBJ2-5; no reliable D call. With 5 bases removed from V and 5 bases from J, the gap between germline ends came to 9 bases. Germline V gene sequence: CDR1 SGHVS, CDR2 FNYEAQ. CDR3 length: 12 residues.

The rearrangement links TRBV13 to TRBJ2-5; D might be TRBD2 (6 bases). Trimming pared 5 bases from V and 2 bases from J, leaving 30 bases between. This CDR3 has 20 amino acids. From germline, CDR1 is PRHDT and CDR2 FYEKMQ (reference sequence). CDR3 nucleotides: TGTGCCAGCAGCAACGCCGGGGGACTGGAATGGGCGGGCATACAAGAGACCCAGTACTTC. Amino acids: CASSNAGGLEWAGIQETQYF.

V usage is TRBV28 and J usage is TRBJ2-3; 10 nucleotides align to TRBD2. The CDR3 runs to 16 residues. The V segment lost 3 bases and the J segment 4 bases; nucleotides outside the gene matches: 7. In germline, CDR1 is MDHEN, CDR2 SYDVKM. Written as DNA, the CDR3 is TGTGCCAGCAGTTTTCGACTAGCGGGTGAGGCAGATACGCAGTATTTT. Its translation: CASSFRLAGEADTQYF.